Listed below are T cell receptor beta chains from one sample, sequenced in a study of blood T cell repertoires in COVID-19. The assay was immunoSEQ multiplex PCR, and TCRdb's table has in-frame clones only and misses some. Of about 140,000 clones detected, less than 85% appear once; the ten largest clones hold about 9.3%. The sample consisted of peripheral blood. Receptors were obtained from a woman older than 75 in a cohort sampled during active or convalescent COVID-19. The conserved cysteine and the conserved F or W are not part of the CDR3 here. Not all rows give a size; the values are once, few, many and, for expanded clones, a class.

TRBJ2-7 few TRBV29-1 SVGGRQGGSEQY
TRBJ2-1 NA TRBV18 ASSPIPAGGEEQF
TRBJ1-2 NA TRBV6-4 ASSRTGSSGYT
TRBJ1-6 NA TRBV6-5 ASSYLDSYNSPLH
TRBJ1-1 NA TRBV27 ASSSVSGGTEAF
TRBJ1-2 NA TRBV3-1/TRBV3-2 ASSRDRIYGYT
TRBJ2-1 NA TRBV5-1 ASSPGTATYNEQF
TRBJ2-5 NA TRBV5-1 ASSQEPRTQY
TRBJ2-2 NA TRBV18 ASALTSGGAFGELF
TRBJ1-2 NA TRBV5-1 ASSWGDRAVGYT
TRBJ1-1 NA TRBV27 ASSPTPGVGNTEAF
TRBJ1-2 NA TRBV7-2 ASSSPAGSNYGYT
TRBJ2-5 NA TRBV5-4 ASSYGHLQETQY
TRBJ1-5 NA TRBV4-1 ASSPRVNRGHQPQH
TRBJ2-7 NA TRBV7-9 ASSSQGPGYEQY
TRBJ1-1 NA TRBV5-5 ASSWQGNTEAF
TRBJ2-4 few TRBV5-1 ASSPTLAKNIQY
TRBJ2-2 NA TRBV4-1 ASSQDRPGGRIAGELF
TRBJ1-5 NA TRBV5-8 ASSWGELSNQPQH
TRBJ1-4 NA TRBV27 ASAFEGSSNEKLF
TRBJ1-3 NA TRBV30 AFSTGSGNTIY
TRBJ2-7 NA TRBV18 ASSPAELTYEQY
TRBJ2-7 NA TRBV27 ASSLHGQYYEQY
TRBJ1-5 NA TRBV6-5 ASRPTGGSQH
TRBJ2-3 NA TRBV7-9 ASSWTGGDTQY
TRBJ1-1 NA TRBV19 ASSLSGAGYAAF
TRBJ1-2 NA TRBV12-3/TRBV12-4 ASSLGDINGYT
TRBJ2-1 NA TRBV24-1 ATSGGGRLHEQF
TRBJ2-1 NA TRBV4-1 ASSLWTSGGRDNEQF
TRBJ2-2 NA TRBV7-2 ASSPHRGSGELF
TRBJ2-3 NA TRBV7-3 ASSLYSPHQWGRTDTQY
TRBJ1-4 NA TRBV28 ASSPPGQGKEKLF
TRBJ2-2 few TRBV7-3 ASSSGVMNTGELF
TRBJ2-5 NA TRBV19 ASSIGARIQETQY
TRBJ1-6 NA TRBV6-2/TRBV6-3 ASSPGTGAWVVSPLH
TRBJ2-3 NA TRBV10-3 AIRRTGDHTDTQY
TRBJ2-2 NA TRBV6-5 AVSGGDTGELF
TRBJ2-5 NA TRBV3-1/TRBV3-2 ASSLAGAPVTQY
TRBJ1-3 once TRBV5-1 ASSLEAGSGNTIY
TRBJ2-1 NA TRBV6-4 ASSDNVRGGIHEQF
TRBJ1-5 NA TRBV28 ASIGQGNQPQH
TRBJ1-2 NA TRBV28 ASSRATGTYGYT